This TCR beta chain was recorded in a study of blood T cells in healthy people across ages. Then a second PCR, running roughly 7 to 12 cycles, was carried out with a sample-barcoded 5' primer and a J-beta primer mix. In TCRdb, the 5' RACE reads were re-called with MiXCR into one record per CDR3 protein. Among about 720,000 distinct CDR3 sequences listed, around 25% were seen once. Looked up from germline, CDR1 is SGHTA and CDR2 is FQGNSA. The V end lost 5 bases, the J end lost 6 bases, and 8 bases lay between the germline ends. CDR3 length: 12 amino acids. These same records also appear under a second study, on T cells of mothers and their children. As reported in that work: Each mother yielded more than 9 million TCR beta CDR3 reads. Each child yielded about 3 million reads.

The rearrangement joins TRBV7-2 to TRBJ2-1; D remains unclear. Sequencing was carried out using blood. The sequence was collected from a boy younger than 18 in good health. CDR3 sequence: CASSILVNEQFF. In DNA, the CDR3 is TGTGCCAGCAGCATACTTGTCAATGAGCAGTTCTTC.